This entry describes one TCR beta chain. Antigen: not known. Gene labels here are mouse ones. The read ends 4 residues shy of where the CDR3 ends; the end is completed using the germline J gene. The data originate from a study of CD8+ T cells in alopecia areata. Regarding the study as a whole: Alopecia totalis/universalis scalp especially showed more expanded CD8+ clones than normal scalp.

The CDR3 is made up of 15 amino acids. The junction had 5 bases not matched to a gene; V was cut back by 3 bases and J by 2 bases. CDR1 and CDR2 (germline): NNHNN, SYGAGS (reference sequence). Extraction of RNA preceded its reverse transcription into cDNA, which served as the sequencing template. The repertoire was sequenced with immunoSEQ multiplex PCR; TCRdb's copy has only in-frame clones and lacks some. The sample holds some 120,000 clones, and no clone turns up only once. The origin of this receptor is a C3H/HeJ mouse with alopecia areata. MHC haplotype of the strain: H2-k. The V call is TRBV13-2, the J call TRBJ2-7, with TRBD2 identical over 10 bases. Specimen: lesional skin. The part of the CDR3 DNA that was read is TGTGCCAGCGGTGGCTGGGGGGGCGTGACCTAT. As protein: CASGGWGGVTY. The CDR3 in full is CASGGWGGVTYEQYF.